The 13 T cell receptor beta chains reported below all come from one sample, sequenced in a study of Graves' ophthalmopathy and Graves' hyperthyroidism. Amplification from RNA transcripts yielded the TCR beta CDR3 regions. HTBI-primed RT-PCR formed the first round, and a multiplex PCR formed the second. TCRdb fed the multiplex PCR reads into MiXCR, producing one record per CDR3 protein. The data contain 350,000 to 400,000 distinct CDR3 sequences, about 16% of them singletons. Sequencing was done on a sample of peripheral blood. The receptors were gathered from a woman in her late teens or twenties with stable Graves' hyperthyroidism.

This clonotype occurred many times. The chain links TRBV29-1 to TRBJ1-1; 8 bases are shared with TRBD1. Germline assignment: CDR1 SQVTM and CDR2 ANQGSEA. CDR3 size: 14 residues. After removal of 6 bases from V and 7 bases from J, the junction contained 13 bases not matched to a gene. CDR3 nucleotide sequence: TGCAGCGTCGGGGGGGGACAGGCCCTAAGTGAAGCTTTCTTT. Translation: CSVGGGQALSEAFF.

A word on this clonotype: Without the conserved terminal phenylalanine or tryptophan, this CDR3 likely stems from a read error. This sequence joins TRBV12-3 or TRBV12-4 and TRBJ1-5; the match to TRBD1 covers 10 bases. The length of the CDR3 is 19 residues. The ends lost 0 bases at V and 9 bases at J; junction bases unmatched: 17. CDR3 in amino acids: CASSLARDRGKGKPLPQHV. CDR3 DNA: TGTGCCAGCAGTTTAGCGCGGGACAGGGGTAAGGGCAAGCCTCTGCCCCAGCATGTT.

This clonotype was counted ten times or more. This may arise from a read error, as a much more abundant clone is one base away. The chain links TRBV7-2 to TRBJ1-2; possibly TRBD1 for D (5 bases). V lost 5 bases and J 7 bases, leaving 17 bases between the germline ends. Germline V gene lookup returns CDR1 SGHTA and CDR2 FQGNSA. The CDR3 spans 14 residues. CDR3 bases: TGTGCCAGCAGCCACGACAGCCTGACGAGTGGCTACACCTTC. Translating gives CASSHDSLTSGYTF.

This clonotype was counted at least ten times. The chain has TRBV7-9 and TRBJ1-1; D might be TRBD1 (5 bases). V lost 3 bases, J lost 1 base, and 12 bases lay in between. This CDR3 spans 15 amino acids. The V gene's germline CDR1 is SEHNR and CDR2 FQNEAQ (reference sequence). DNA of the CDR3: TGTGCCAGCAGCTTCAGCAAGGGGAAGAACACTGAAGCTTTCTTT. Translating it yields CASSFSKGKNTEAFF.

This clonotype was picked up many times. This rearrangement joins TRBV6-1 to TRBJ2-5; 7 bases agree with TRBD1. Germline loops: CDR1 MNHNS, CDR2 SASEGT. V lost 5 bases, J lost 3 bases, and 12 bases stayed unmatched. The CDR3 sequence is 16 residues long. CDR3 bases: TGTGCCAGCAGTCGAAGTGGGGGACAGCAAAAAGAGACCCAGTACTTC. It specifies CASSRSGGQQKETQYF.

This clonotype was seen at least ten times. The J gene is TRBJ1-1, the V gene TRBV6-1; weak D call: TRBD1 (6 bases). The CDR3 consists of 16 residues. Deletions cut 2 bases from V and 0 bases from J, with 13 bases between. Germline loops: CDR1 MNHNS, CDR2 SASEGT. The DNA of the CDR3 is TGTGCCAGCAGTGAATGGGGGGCAGGGATGAACACTGAAGCTTTCTTT. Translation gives CASSEWGAGMNTEAFF.

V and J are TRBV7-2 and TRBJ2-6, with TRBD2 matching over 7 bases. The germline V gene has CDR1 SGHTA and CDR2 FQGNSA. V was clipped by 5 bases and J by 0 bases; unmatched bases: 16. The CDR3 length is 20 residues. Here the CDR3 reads CASSSPRTGGGYSGANVLTF. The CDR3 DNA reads TGTGCCAGCAGCAGCCCTCGAACTGGCGGGGGTTACTCTGGGGCCAACGTCCTGACTTTC.

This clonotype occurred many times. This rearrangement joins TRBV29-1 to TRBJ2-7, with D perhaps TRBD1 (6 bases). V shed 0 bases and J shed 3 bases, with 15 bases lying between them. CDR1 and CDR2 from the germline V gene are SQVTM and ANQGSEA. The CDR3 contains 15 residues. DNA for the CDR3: TGCAGCGTTGAAGATCCCGCCGGGGACAACTACGAGCAGTACTTC. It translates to CSVEDPAGDNYEQYF.

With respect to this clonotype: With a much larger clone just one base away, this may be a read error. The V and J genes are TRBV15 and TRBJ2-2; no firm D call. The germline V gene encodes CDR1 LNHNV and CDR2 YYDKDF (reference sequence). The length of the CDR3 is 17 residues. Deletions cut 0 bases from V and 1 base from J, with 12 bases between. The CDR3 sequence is CATSREGKGLNTGELFF. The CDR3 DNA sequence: TGTGCCACCAGCAGAGAAGGGAAAGGTCTGAACACCGGGGAGCTGTTTTTT.

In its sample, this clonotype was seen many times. Here the CDR3 reads CASRKNGPETQYF. The CDR3 DNA sequence: TGTGCCAGCAGAAAAAACGGGCCGGAGACCCAGTACTTC. This chain joins TRBV27 and TRBJ2-5; D gene unclear. With 6 bases removed from V and 5 bases from J, the gap between germline ends came to 13 bases. The CDR3 runs to 13 residues. Germline lookup yields CDR1 MNHEY and CDR2 SMNVEV (reference sequence).

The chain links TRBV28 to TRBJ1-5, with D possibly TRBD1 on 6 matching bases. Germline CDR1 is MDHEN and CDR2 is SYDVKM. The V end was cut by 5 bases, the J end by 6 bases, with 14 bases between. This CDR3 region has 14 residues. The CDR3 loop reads CASSPNRDGQPQHF. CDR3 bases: TGTGCCAGCAGTCCGAACAGGGACGGTCAGCCCCAGCATTTT.

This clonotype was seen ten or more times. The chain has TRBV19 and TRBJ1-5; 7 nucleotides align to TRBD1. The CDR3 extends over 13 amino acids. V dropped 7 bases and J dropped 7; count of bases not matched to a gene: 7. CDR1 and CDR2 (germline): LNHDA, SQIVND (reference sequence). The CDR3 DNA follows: TGTGCCAGTACTCAACAGGGGTTACAGCCCCAGCATTTT. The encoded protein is CASTQQGLQPQHF.

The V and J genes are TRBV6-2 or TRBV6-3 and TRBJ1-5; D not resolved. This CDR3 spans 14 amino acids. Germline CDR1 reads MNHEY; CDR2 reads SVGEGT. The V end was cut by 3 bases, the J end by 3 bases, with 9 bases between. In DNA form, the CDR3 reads TGTGCCAGCAGTTATGTAGGCGTCAATCAGCCCCAGCATTTT. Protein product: CASSYVGVNQPQHF.